Following are 29 T cell receptor beta chains from one sample sequenced in a study of cytomegalovirus exposure and HLA in healthy donors. PCR was performed using 60 Vbeta and 13 Jbeta primers. Clones were read by immunoSEQ multiplex PCR, and TCRdb kept only the in-frame ones, dropping some. Seen here are around 130,000 clones, approximately 80% observed once, and the top ten hold roughly 1.5%. Sequencing was performed on PBMCs. These TCRs come from a woman younger than 30 in good health and CMV-seronegative.

The chain links TRBV27 to TRBJ1-5; 9 nucleotides match TRBD1. Losses at the gene ends were 4 bases for V and 5 bases for J; bases not matched to a gene: 3. This CDR3 has 14 residues. Germline assignment: CDR1 MNHEY and CDR2 SMNVEV (reference sequence). The CDR3 loop reads CASSYRGLHQPQHF. The CDR3, as DNA: TGTGCCAGCAGTTACAGGGGGCTTCATCAGCCCCAGCATTTT.

The chain employs TRBV11-2 and TRBJ2-7; no firm D call. This CDR3 contains 11 residues. CDR1 and CDR2 from the germline V gene are SGHAT and FQNNGV. V lost 4 bases to trimming and J lost 6 bases, with 7 bases between them. The CDR3 protein is CASSSVGEQYF. The CDR3 bases are TGTGCCAGCAGCTCCGTCGGCGAGCAGTACTTC.

The chain has TRBV20-1 and TRBJ2-1, with D hard to call. The CDR3 has 11 residues. V was pared by 6 bases and J by 9 bases, with 12 bases between. Per the germline V gene, CDR1 is DFQATT and CDR2 is SNEGSKA (reference sequence). The CDR3 here is CSAPRLVEQFF. The CDR3 DNA is TGCAGTGCCCCGAGACTCGTTGAGCAGTTCTTC.

With respect to this clone: The same CDR3 also results from other DNA sequences found in this sample. The V call is TRBV5-4, the J call TRBJ2-1; D call uncertain. The CDR3 runs to 15 residues. The V and J ends lost 3 bases and 0 bases respectively, with 10 bases between them. Germline lookup yields CDR1 SGHNT and CDR2 YYREEE (reference sequence). Written as DNA, the CDR3 is TGTGCCAGCAGCTCCCCCCTAAGCTCCTACAATGAGCAGTTCTTC. Translation: CASSSPLSSYNEQFF.

A single count supports this clone. The chain is built from TRBV6-1 and TRBJ1-1; no definite D call. Germline lookup yields CDR1 MNHNS and CDR2 SASEGT. Trimming cost V 3 bases and J 7 bases, with 18 bases left between them. The CDR3 extends over 15 amino acids. CDR3 DNA: TGTGCCAGCAGTGAGAGGAGGGCCACTGACGGTGAAGCTTTCTTT. Protein sequence: CASSERRATDGEAFF.

The V call is TRBV12-5, the J call TRBJ2-2; TRBD2 is a possible D gene (5 bases). CDR3 length: 15 residues. CDR1 LGHNT and CDR2 FRNRAP come from the germline V gene. V lost 3 bases and J 3 bases, leaving 11 bases between the germline ends. This CDR3 reads CASGFGRTYTGELFF. CDR3 coding DNA: TGTGCTAGTGGTTTCGGCCGGACTTACACCGGGGAGCTGTTTTTT.

The J gene is TRBJ2-1, the V gene TRBV23-1; 8 bases fit TRBD1. TRBV23-1 is reported as an ORF; its role is uncertain. The CDR3 spans 19 residues. With 0 bases clipped from V and 2 bases from J, the junction kept 12 bases outside the gene matches. CDR3 nucleotide sequence: TGCGCCAGCAGTCAATCGACTTCCAAGACAGGGGTTGCCTACAATGAGCAGTTCTTC. It is translated as CASSQSTSKTGVAYNEQFF.

This rearrangement joins TRBV20-1 to TRBJ2-2; the D gene is possibly TRBD2 (6 bases). Trimming took 6 bases from V and 6 from J, leaving 8 bases between them. The CDR3 loop spans 11 amino acids. Germline V lookup: CDR1 DFQATT, CDR2 SNEGSKA (reference sequence). CDR3 sequence (DNA): TGCAGTGCCTGGGAGGCCGGGGAGCTGTTTTTT. This sequence encodes CSAWEAGELFF.

This sequence joins TRBV7-8 and TRBJ1-1; TRBD1 is a possible D gene (6 bases). Trimming removed 2 bases at V and 5 bases at J, with 24 bases between. The CDR3 totals 18 residues. CDR1 is SGHVS, CDR2 FQNEAQ, per germline. The CDR3 DNA reads TGTGCCAGCAGCTTAATCGTAGGTCGGGGCGCAGGGGAGACTGAAGCTTTCTTT. Residues: CASSLIVGRGAGETEAFF.

This clone was seen once. The CDR3 loop is CASSQADRATEAFF. CDR3 nucleotides: TGTGCCAGCAGCCAAGCAGACAGGGCCACTGAAGCTTTCTTT. The chain recombines TRBV14 with TRBJ1-1; 7 nucleotides align to TRBD1. Germline CDR1 reads SGHDN; CDR2 reads FVKESK. V was pared by 1 base and J by 4 bases, with 3 bases of the junction left unmatched. The CDR3 consists of 14 residues.

About this clone: A read error may account for a junction end that differs from germline. The rearrangement links TRBV7-9 to TRBJ2-2, with D possibly being TRBD1 (5 bases). Per the germline V gene, CDR1 is SEHNR and CDR2 is FQNEAQ (reference sequence). The CDR3 length is 15 residues. The chain's CDR3 is CSSSLLLTGSGELFF. In DNA, the CDR3 is TGTTCCAGCAGCTTGTTACTTACAGGAAGCGGGGAGCTGTTTTTT.

The table lists this clone with a count of one. The chain uses TRBV9 and TRBJ1-2; 9 bases match TRBD1. Trimming removed 3 bases from V and 7 bases from J; junction bases left unmatched: 7. The germline V gene encodes CDR1 SGDLS and CDR2 YYNGEE. The CDR3 runs to 14 residues. CDR3: CASSGGQGTSGYTF. CDR3 DNA sequence: TGTGCCAGCAGCGGGGGACAGGGAACCTCTGGCTACACCTTC.

The genes are TRBV25-1 and TRBJ2-6, with a tentative D call TRBD2 (6 bases). CDR3 length equals 18 residues. V was clipped by 4 bases and J by 0 bases, with 16 bases between them. Germline V CDR1 and CDR2: MGHDK, SYGVNS. The CDR3 protein is CASSGWGLPSSGANVLTF. The CDR3, as DNA: TGTGCCAGCAGTGGGTGGGGACTCCCTAGCTCTGGGGCCAACGTCCTGACTTTC. Full variable domain (remainder filled in from reference TRBV25-1 and TRBJ2-6): EADIYQTPRYLVIGTGKKITLECSQTMGHDKMYWYQQDPGMELHLIHYSYGVNSTEKGDLSSESTVSRIRTEHFPLTLESARPSHTSQYLCASSGWGLPSSGANVLTFGAGSRLTVL.

The V gene is TRBV30, the J gene TRBJ2-5; TRBD2 matches at 7 bases. Germline lookup yields CDR1 GTSNPN and CDR2 SVGIG (reference sequence). V lost 4 bases to trimming and J lost 5 bases; unmatched junction nucleotides: 7. There are 13 residues in the CDR3. CDR3 in amino acids: CAWTTGLSETQYF. CDR3 DNA sequence: TGTGCCTGGACTACGGGACTAAGTGAGACCCAGTACTTC. The variable domain in full, completed from reference TRBV30 and TRBJ2-5, reads SQTIHQWPATLVQPVGSPLSLECTVEGTSNPNLYWYRQAAGRGLQLLFYSVGIGQISSEVPQNLSASRPQDRQFILSSKKLLLSDSGFYLCAWTTGLSETQYFGPGTRLLVL.

The chain recombines TRBV5-1 with TRBJ2-3; 10 bases map to TRBD2. This CDR3 spans 15 amino acids. V gave up 1 base and J gave up 4 bases; unmatched junction bases: 3. Per the germline V gene, CDR1 is SGHRS and CDR2 is YFSETQ. This CDR3 is CASSLTSGNADTQYF. Here the CDR3 DNA reads TGCGCCAGCAGCTTGACTAGCGGGAATGCAGATACGCAGTATTTT.

The chain couples TRBV7-2 to TRBJ1-1, with 10 bases lining up with TRBD1. The CDR3 totals 16 residues. The J segment lost 7 bases and the V segment lost 0 bases, leaving 8 bases of the junction unmatched. Germline values: CDR1 SGHTA, CDR2 FQGNSA. CDR3 sequence: CASSLAGDRGISEAFF. CDR3 sequence (DNA): TGTGCCAGCAGCTTAGCGGGGGACAGGGGCATCAGTGAAGCTTTCTTT.

The rearrangement joins TRBV10-3 to TRBJ2-2; D perhaps matches TRBD1 (6 bases). Germline loops: CDR1 ENHRY, CDR2 SYGVKD. V lost 3 bases and J 2 bases, leaving 10 bases between the germline ends. This CDR3 is 15 amino acids long. DNA of the CDR3: TGTGCCATCAGTGACCGGGACACAAACACCGGGGAGCTGTTTTTT. It translates to CAISDRDTNTGELFF.

The chain combines TRBV7-9 with TRBJ2-2; 13 bases are shared with TRBD2. J was trimmed by 2 bases and V by 5 bases; bases with no gene match: 5. CDR3 length: 17 amino acids. CDR1 and CDR2 from the germline V gene are SEHNR and FQNEAQ (reference sequence). Here the CDR3 reads CASSPGGLAGNTGELFF. Written as DNA, the CDR3 is TGTGCCAGCAGCCCTGGGGGACTAGCGGGAAACACCGGGGAGCTGTTTTTT.

In its sample, this clone was seen once. The DNA of the CDR3 is TGCAGCGTTGACGGTAGCTCCTACAATGAGCAGTTCTTC. The encoded protein is CSVDGSSYNEQFF. The chain combines TRBV29-1 with TRBJ2-1; D gene unclear. Trimming pared 3 bases from V and 0 bases from J, leaving 6 bases between. Germline assignment: CDR1 SQVTM and CDR2 ANQGSEA. This CDR3 contains 13 residues.

The chain employs TRBV6-5 and TRBJ1-1; D might be TRBD1 (6 bases). The CDR3 totals 15 residues. Germline V gives CDR1 MNHEY, CDR2 SVGAGI. Trimming left V 6 bases short and J 0 bases short, with 14 bases between. For the CDR3, the DNA is TGTGCCAGCAGGAGAAACAGGGATATGAACACTGAAGCTTTCTTT. Protein: CASRRNRDMNTEAFF.

The V gene is TRBV5-1, the J gene TRBJ2-1; a weak D match, TRBD2 (5 bases). Germline V CDR1 and CDR2: SGHRS, YFSETQ. This CDR3 is built from 16 residues. Trimming pared 0 bases from V and 0 bases from J, leaving 10 bases between. The DNA for the CDR3 is TGCGCCAGCAGCTTGGGGTGGGCGGGCTCCTACAATGAGCAGTTCTTC. Translated, it gives CASSLGWAGSYNEQFF.

This chain joins TRBV5-1 and TRBJ2-6, with 10 bases that match TRBD1. The length of the CDR3 is 17 residues. The V segment lost 2 bases and the J segment 3 bases; nucleotides outside the gene matches: 5. CDR1 is SGHRS and CDR2 is YFSETQ in the germline V gene. The CDR3 loop reads CASSLGTGVIGANVLTF. CDR3 nucleotides: TGCGCCAGCAGCTTAGGGACAGGGGTTATTGGGGCCAACGTCCTGACTTTC.

This chain uses TRBV4-1 with TRBJ1-5; 8 bases line up with TRBD1. This CDR3 is built from 17 residues. Germline lookup yields CDR1 MGHRA and CDR2 YSYEKL. Trimming took 0 bases from V and 3 from J; bases not matched to a gene: 7. The CDR3: CASSQEMQGAINQPQHF. The CDR3 DNA follows: TGCGCCAGCAGCCAAGAAATGCAGGGGGCAATCAATCAGCCCCAGCATTTT.

This chain uses TRBV19 with TRBJ2-3; a possible D gene is TRBD2 (6 bases). Trimming pared 5 bases from V and 0 bases from J, leaving 6 bases between. Germline CDR1 is LNHDA and CDR2 is SQIVND (reference sequence). The CDR3 consists of 13 residues. CDR3 sequence reads: CASSAGSTDTQYF. CDR3 bases: TGTGCCAGTAGTGCGGGAAGCACAGATACGCAGTATTTT.

The rearrangement uses TRBV19 and TRBJ1-5, with D possibly matching TRBD1 (5 bases). Germline assignment: CDR1 LNHDA and CDR2 SQIVND (reference sequence). There are 12 residues in the CDR3. V lost 6 bases and J lost 4, with 7 bases in between. The CDR3 here is CASRAGNQPQHF. The CDR3 coding sequence is TGTGCCAGTAGAGCAGGGAATCAGCCCCAGCATTTT.

The chain uses TRBV9 and TRBJ2-5, with D perhaps matching TRBD2 (5 bases). The CDR3 is made up of 12 amino acids. Germline CDR1 and CDR2: SGDLS and YYNGEE. Trimming left V 0 bases short and J 5 bases short, with 5 bases between. CDR3 residues: CASSVGGETQYF. The CDR3 DNA is TGTGCCAGCAGCGTAGGAGGGGAGACCCAGTACTTC.

The chain joins TRBV15 to TRBJ2-1, with D hard to call. CDR3 length: 14 amino acids. Trimming left V 1 base short and J 3 bases short, with 7 bases between. Germline V CDR1 and CDR2: LNHNV, YYDKDF (reference sequence). The CDR3 DNA reads as TGTGCCACCAGCAGAGGACAAAACTACAATGAGCAGTTCTTC. This encodes CATSRGQNYNEQFF.

A few counts support this clone. V gene TRBV28 combines with J gene TRBJ1-1; tentative D call: TRBD1 (6 bases). From germline, CDR1 is MDHEN and CDR2 SYDVKM. The CDR3 runs 15 residues. Trimming stripped 6 bases from V and 4 bases from J, with 18 bases between. The CDR3 protein is CASSPIGMGATEAFF. CDR3 bases: TGTGCCAGCAGCCCCATAGGCATGGGGGCCACTGAAGCTTTCTTT.

The chain combines TRBV11-2 with TRBJ1-1; 11 nucleotides align to TRBD1. The CDR3 contains 15 residues. Trimming cost V 1 base and J 4 bases; bases outside gene matches: 2. Germline V lookup: CDR1 SGHAT, CDR2 FQNNGV. The CDR3 region is CASSLVGTGGTEAFF. CDR3 DNA: TGTGCCAGCAGCTTAGTGGGGACAGGGGGCACTGAAGCTTTCTTT.